This is a list of T cell receptor beta chains from one sample in a study of human T cells and chemical hapten exposure. TCRdb re-called the RACE reads with MiXCR, one entry per CDR3 protein. The sample lists about 97,000 distinct CDR3 sequences, 27% occurring once. The sample was whole blood, taken in connection with sensitization to the hapten diphenylcyclopropenone (DPC). The source is a middle-aged man with alopecia areata. Some clones in this sample may be carry-over from other donors' samples. CDR3s include the opening cysteine and the closing phenylalanine or tryptophan. The order of the fields is CDR3 DNA, CDR3 protein, J gene, D gene, clone size, V gene. D genes are given only for firm matches. Rows may omit the clone size; those that give it use once, few, many or a size class.

CDR3nt: TGTGCCAGCAGTTACAGGGGAGCGACTGAAGCTTTCTTT
CDR3aa: CASSYRGATEAFF
j_gene: TRBJ1-1
d_gene: NA
abundance: NA
v_gene: TRBV6-5

CDR3nt: TGTGCCAGCAGCGCCCGGGACACCTCCTACGAGCAGTACTTC
CDR3aa: CASSARDTSYEQYF
j_gene: TRBJ2-7
d_gene: NA
abundance: NA
v_gene: TRBV7-6

CDR3nt: TGTGCCAGCAATAATGGACAGAGGGGATGTCAGCCCCAGCATTTT
CDR3aa: CASNNGQRGCQPQHF
j_gene: TRBJ1-5
d_gene: NA
abundance: NA
v_gene: TRBV12-3/TRBV12-4

CDR3nt: TGTGCCAGCAGTTCACTTCTCGACAATGAGCAGTTCTTC
CDR3aa: CASSSLLDNEQFF
j_gene: TRBJ2-1
d_gene: NA
abundance: NA
v_gene: TRBV28

CDR3nt: TGTGCCAGCAGATTATCCGGGACAGCCCACGAGCAGTACTTC
CDR3aa: CASRLSGTAHEQYF
j_gene: TRBJ2-7
d_gene: TRBD1
abundance: NA
v_gene: TRBV6-5

CDR3nt: TGTGCCAGCACCCCTTTACAAACAGGGAACTATGGCTACACCTTC
CDR3aa: CASTPLQTGNYGYTF
j_gene: TRBJ1-2
d_gene: NA
abundance: NA
v_gene: TRBV9

CDR3nt: TGTGCCAGCAGTTCCTGGACTAGCGGGAGGGAGACCCAGTACTTC
CDR3aa: CASSSWTSGRETQYF
j_gene: TRBJ2-5
d_gene: TRBD2
abundance: NA
v_gene: TRBV6-5

CDR3nt: TGTGCCAGCAGCCAAGTCCAGGACAGTAGCAGCTACGAGCAGTACTTC
CDR3aa: CASSQVQDSSSYEQYF
j_gene: TRBJ2-7
d_gene: NA
abundance: few
v_gene: TRBV4-2

CDR3nt: TGTGCCAGCAGTCGAGATACGCAGTATTTT
CDR3aa: CASSRDTQYF
j_gene: TRBJ2-3
d_gene: NA
abundance: few
v_gene: TRBV28

CDR3nt: TGTGCCACCAGTGATCTCCGGGACCGAACGGGCGAGCAGTACTTC
CDR3aa: CATSDLRDRTGEQYF
j_gene: TRBJ2-7
d_gene: NA
abundance: NA
v_gene: TRBV24-1

CDR3nt: TGCGCCAGCAGCCAAACTAGCGGGAGTCTTAAAAATGAGCAGTTCTTC
CDR3aa: CASSQTSGSLKNEQFF
j_gene: TRBJ2-1
d_gene: TRBD2
abundance: NA
v_gene: TRBV4-1

CDR3nt: TGCGCCAGCAGCCGAGACCGACAGAGAGTGAACACTGAAGCTTTCTTT
CDR3aa: CASSRDRQRVNTEAFF
j_gene: TRBJ1-1
d_gene: NA
abundance: NA
v_gene: TRBV4-1

CDR3nt: TGTGCCAGCAGCCGCTACAGGGAGGGTGGCACTGAAGCTTTCTTT
CDR3aa: CASSRYREGGTEAFF
j_gene: TRBJ1-1
d_gene: NA
abundance: NA
v_gene: TRBV3-1

CDR3nt: TGTGCCAGCAGTCCGATTATAGCGGGCCAGGCCTACGAGCAGTACTTC
CDR3aa: CASSPIIAGQAYEQYF
j_gene: TRBJ2-7
d_gene: TRBD2
abundance: NA
v_gene: TRBV12-3/TRBV12-4